This entry features one T cell receptor beta chain sequence. It was negative isolation that provided the CD8+ and CD4+ T cells, whereas TEMRA cells were enriched by FACS. This sample stems from a study of CD8 T cells in Susac syndrome. It was with random hexamers that 0.5 to 1 ug RNA was reverse transcribed. TCR beta CDR3 was amplified by immunoSEQ covering 54 Vbeta and 13 Jbeta. TCRdb re-called the immunoSEQ multiplex PCR reads through MiXCR, storing one row per CDR3 protein. The table has 350,000 to 550,000 distinct CDR3 sequences, approximately 85% seen once. Sequenced sample: CD8+ T cells from PBMCs. The sequence was obtained from a human donor with multiple sclerosis.

The CDR3 DNA reads as TGCGCCAGCAGCGAGGGCAACTACCAAGAGACCCAGTACTTC. Translation: CASSEGNYQETQYF. This chain links TRBV5-1 with TRBJ2-5, with D possibly TRBD2 on 5 matching bases. Germline CDR1 is SGHRS and CDR2 is YFSETQ. The CDR3 loop spans 14 amino acids. V shed 4 bases and J shed 0 bases, with 10 bases lying between them. Using reference TRBV5-1 and TRBJ2-5 for the parts outside the CDR3, the full variable domain is KAGVTQTPRYLIKTRGQQVTLSCSPISGHRSVSWYQQTPGQGLQFLFEYFSETQRNKGNFPGRFSGRQFSNSRSEMNVSTLELGDSALYLCASSEGNYQETQYFGPGTRLLVL.